This TCR beta chain comes out of a study of cytomegalovirus exposure and HLA in healthy donors. Whole-study findings and limits: Exclusion as indistinguishable affected some V segments, including TRBV6-2 and TRBV6-3. In an earlier analysis, about 87% or about 30%: the productive usage of most TCR beta V segments. Per a later analysis, HLA-associated TCR beta chains showed more clonal expansion than other, equally common TCR beta chains. By HLA locus, TCR association rates varied in a later analysis, with DRB1 showing the most and HLA-C the fewest.

This clone came up once. Antigen specificity is unknown. The PCR used 60 Vbeta and 13 Jbeta primers. Clones were read by immunoSEQ multiplex PCR, and TCRdb kept only the in-frame ones, dropping some. The sample carries 150,000 or so clones, roughly 80% recorded once. The CDR3 covers 15 residues. Looked up from germline, CDR1 is SGHRS and CDR2 is YFSETQ. The V gene lost 3 bases and the J gene lost 1 base, with 13 bases spanning the gap. The chain links TRBV5-1 to TRBJ2-5, with a possible D match to TRBD1 (6 bases). Sequencing used PBMCs. This TCR came from a male donor in good health and CMV-seropositive. CDR3 loop: CASSSLQGGQETQYF. Written as DNA, the CDR3 is TGCGCCAGCAGCTCTCTCCAAGGGGGCCAAGAGACCCAGTACTTC.